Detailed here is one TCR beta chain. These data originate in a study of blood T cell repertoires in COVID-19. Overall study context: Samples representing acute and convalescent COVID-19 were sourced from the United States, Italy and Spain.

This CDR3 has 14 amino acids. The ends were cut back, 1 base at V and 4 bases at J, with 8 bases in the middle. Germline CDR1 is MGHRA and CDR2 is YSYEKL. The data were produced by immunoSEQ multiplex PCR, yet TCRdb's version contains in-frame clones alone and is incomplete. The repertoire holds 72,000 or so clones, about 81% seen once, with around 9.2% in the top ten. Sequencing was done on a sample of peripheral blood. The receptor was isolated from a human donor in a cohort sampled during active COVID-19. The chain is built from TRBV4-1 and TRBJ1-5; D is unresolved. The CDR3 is CASSQVRINQPQHF. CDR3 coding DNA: TGCGCCAGCAGCCAAGTCAGGATTAATCAGCCCCAGCATTTT.